This T cell receptor (beta chain) appears in the sequencing data of a study of blood T cells in healthy people across ages. A J-beta primer mix and a sample-barcoded 5' primer were used in a second PCR of about 7 to 12 cycles. MiXCR, applied by TCRdb to the 5' RACE reads, yields one record per CDR3 protein. This table holds 1.5 million or so distinct CDR3 sequences, about 40% found once. The sample holds a few counts of this clonotype. The total RNA that was extracted per sample amounted to at least 5.5 micrograms. This TCR was sampled from a woman aged 18-30 years in good health. Material for sequencing was blood.

The CDR3: CASSQDETSASSSYNEQFF. As DNA, the CDR3 is TGTGCCAGCAGCCAAGATGAGACTAGCGCGTCAAGCTCCTACAATGAGCAGTTCTTC. This chain joins TRBV3-1 and TRBJ2-1, with 8 bases identical to TRBD2. The germline V gene has CDR1 LGHDT and CDR2 YNNKEL (reference sequence). The CDR3 has 19 residues. Trimming cost V 0 bases and J 0 bases; bases outside gene matches: 10.